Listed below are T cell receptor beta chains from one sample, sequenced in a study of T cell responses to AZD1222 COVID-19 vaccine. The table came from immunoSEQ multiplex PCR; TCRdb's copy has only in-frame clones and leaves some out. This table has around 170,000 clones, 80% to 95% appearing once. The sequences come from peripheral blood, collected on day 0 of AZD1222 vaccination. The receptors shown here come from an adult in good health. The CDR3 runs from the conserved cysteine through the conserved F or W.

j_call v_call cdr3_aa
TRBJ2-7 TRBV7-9 CASSLVPSLEQYF
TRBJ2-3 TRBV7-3 CASSSSGRASTDTQYF
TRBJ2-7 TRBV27 CASRPGLAYEQYF
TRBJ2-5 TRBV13 CASSFYVDKETQYF
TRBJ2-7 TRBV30 CAWSPPTGSSYEQYF
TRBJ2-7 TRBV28 CASSLDPSSYEQYF
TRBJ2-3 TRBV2 CASSTPDREGRDTQYF
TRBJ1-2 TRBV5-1 CASSPEGDGYTF
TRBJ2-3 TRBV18 CASSPPSGFTDTQYF
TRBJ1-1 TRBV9 CASSPPGAGFSTEAFF
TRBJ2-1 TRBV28 CASSLSGRALNEQFF
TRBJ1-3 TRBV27 CASSEGTGYSGNTIYF
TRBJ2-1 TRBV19 CASRGLGSLYNEQFF
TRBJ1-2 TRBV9 CASSSGGTNYGYTF
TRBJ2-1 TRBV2 CASSRTSGNPRTSNEQFF
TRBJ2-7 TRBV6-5 CASIGQDLLSYEQYF
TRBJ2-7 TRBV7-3 CASSLRGGTRIF
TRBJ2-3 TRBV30 CAWSVRLATDTQYF